These 8 T cell receptor beta chains originate from one sample sequenced in a study of T cell changes during pregnancy in multiple sclerosis. Profiling relied on immunoSEQ multiplex PCR, and the TCRdb table lists in-frame clones only, not all of them. The sample records 40,000 to 45,000 clones, around 93% being singletons. This specimen was CD4+ T cells from peripheral blood mononuclear cells, taken in the third trimester of pregnancy. The receptors shown here come from a female donor with multiple sclerosis, enrolled in a pregnancy study.

The V and J genes are TRBV15 and TRBJ2-2; D uncertain. The V and J ends lost 2 bases and 7 bases respectively, with 5 bases between them. The CDR3 length is 12 residues. CDR1 and CDR2 from the germline V gene are LNHNV and YYDKDF (reference sequence). CDR3 sequence: CATSRRNGELFF. CDR3 nucleotide sequence: TGTGCCACCAGCAGACGTAACGGGGAGCTGTTTTTT.

This chain joins TRBV7-2 and TRBJ1-1; D might be TRBD1 (6 bases). The CDR3 is 16 residues long. The V end lost 1 base, the J end lost 5 bases, and 17 bases lay between the germline ends. The germline gives CDR1 SGHTA, CDR2 FQGNSA. Here the CDR3 DNA reads TGTGCCAGCAGCTTAGACGCTTTGGTGGGACAAACTGAAGCTTTCTTT. Translated, it gives CASSLDALVGQTEAFF.

This chain connects TRBV10-2 to TRBJ1-2; 7 bases align to TRBD1. Germline CDR1 and CDR2: WSHSY and SAAADI. The CDR3 is 13 residues long. V was clipped by 10 bases and J by 2 bases; unmatched bases: 7. The CDR3 region has the DNA TGCGCCAATTCGGACAGGCTAAACTATGGCTACACCTTC. Its translation: CANSDRLNYGYTF.

This chain links TRBV11-2 with TRBJ2-1, with 14 bases identical to TRBD2. Germline CDR1 is SGHAT and CDR2 is FQNNGV. The CDR3 extends over 19 amino acids. Trimming took 4 bases from V and 6 from J; bases not matched to a gene: 14. CDR3 nucleotides: TGTGCCAGCAGCTCCCCAGGGACTAGCGGGAGTGGGGGGGTCAATGAGCAGTTCTTC. Residues: CASSSPGTSGSGGVNEQFF.

The rearrangement links TRBV7-2 to TRBJ2-3, with 12 bases identical to TRBD2. The CDR3 runs 16 residues. J gave up 6 bases and V 5 bases, and 9 bases lay outside the gene matches. CDR1 SGHTA and CDR2 FQGNSA come from the germline V gene. The CDR3 region is CASSTGLAGKADTQYF. The CDR3 region has the DNA TGTGCCAGCAGCACCGGACTAGCGGGAAAAGCTGATACGCAGTATTTT.

A note on this clone: One end of the junction does not line up with germline, which may come from a read error. The rearrangement uses TRBV7-2 and TRBJ2-5; D possibly corresponds to TRBD2 (5 bases). In germline, CDR1 is SGHTA, CDR2 FQGNSA. This CDR3 region has 14 residues. The CDR3 is CASIFGRGQGTQYF. The CDR3 nucleotides read TGTGCCAGCATCTTCGGAAGAGGGCAAGGGACCCAGTACTTC.

The chain carries TRBV5-3 and TRBJ1-2; D call uncertain. TRBV5-3 falls under the ORF class, with uncertain function. The V gene lost 8 bases and the J gene lost 1 base, with 21 bases spanning the gap. This CDR3 is 16 amino acids long. The CDR3 is CARRDSLTAYNYGYTF. The CDR3 nucleotides read TGTGCCAGGAGGGATTCTCTTACGGCATATAACTATGGCTACACCTTC.

Comment on this clone: A read error may produce the germline difference seen at one junction end. The J gene is TRBJ2-1, the V gene TRBV4-3, with 11 bases lining up with TRBD2. The length of the CDR3 is 17 residues. Germline loops: CDR1 LGHNA, CDR2 YSLEER. For the CDR3, the DNA is TGCGCCAGCGGCCAAGATGTAGCGGGAGGGGGAGGCAATGAGCAGTTCTTC. Protein: CASGQDVAGGGGNEQFF.